Below, one TCR beta chain is given with its context. The data originate from a study of blood T cell repertoires in COVID-19. Looking at the study overall: Samples of COVID-19 (acute and convalescent) were obtained from the United States, Italy and Spain. From T cells, B-cell-depleted T cells, or PBMCs came the material, which was cDNA or gDNA.

Per the study methods: Estimation of nucleated cell counts was performed using reference gene primer amplification. Repertoires were generated with immunoSEQ multiplex PCR, while TCRdb's copy carries only in-frame clones and drops some. That table gives V, J and clone size, and the DNA gave D and trimming. The sample consists of 71,000 or so clones, about 79% of them appearing once. CDR3 length: 16 residues. CDR1 and CDR2 (germline): KGHSH, LQKENI. J lost 2 bases, V lost 3 bases, and 7 bases had no gene match. The sample comprised peripheral blood. The receptor comes from a man aged 65 to 79 with acute or convalescent COVID-19. The chain recombines TRBV18 with TRBJ1-3, with TRBD1 matching 7 bases. The CDR3 spells CASSPQGGMAGNTIYF. Here the CDR3 DNA reads TGTGCCAGCTCACCGCAGGGGGGCATGGCTGGAAACACCATATATTTT.